This TCR beta chain was found in a study of blood T cell repertoires in COVID-19. At the level of the study: From the United States, Italy and Spain came samples of acute and convalescent COVID-19. Sample material is recorded as cDNA or gDNA derived from T cells, B-cell-depleted T cells, or PBMCs.

In the authors' methods: Amplification with reference gene primers provided the estimates of nucleated cell counts. Using immunoSEQ multiplex PCR, the repertoire was profiled, and TCRdb retains in-frame clones only, with some absent. V, J and clone size are those of that table, while D and trimming were read from the DNA. This table holds 250,000 to 300,000 clones, approximately 80% found once. Germline V CDR1 and CDR2: SGHRS, YFSETQ. The CDR3 loop spans 14 amino acids. Trimming took 4 bases from V and 4 from J; bases not matched to a gene: 7. The receptor was isolated from a woman in her sixties or seventies with active or convalescent COVID-19. The specimen was peripheral blood. The genes are TRBV5-1 and TRBJ1-1, with 7 bases matching TRBD1. The CDR3: CASSLTGMGTEAFF. As DNA, the CDR3 is TGCGCCAGCAGCCTGACAGGGATGGGCACTGAAGCTTTCTTT.